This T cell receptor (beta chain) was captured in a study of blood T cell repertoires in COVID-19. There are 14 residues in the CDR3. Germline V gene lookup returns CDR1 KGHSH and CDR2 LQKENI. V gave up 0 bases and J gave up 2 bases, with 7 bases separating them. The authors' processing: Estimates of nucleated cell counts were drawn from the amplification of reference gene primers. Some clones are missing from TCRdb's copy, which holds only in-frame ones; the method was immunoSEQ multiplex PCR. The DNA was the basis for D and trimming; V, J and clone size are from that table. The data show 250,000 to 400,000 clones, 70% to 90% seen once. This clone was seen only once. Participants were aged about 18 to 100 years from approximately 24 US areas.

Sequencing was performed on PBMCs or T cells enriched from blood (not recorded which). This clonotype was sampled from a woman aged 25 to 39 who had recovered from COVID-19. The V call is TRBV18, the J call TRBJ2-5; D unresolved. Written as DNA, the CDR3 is TGTGCCAGCTCACCACCGTCCAGGCAAGAGACCCAGTACTTC. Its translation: CASSPPSRQETQYF.